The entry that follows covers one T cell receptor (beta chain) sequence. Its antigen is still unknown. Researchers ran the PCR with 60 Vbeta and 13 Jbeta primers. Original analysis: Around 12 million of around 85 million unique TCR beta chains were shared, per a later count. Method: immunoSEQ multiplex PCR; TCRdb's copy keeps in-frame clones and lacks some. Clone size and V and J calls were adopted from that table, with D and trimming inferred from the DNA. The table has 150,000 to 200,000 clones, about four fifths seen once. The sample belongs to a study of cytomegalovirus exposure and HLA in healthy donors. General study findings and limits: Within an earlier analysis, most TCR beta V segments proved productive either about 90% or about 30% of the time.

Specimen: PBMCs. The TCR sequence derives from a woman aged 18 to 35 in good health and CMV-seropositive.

The CDR3 DNA follows: TGCGCCAGCAGCCAAGGTCAAGCCCCCGGGGAGCTGTTTTTT. It yields the protein CASSQGQAPGELFF. The V call is TRBV4-3, the J call TRBJ2-2; D remains unclear. This CDR3 is 14 amino acids long. The V end was cut by 1 base, the J end by 6 bases, with 9 bases between. From germline, CDR1 is LGHNA and CDR2 YSLEER.